One sample yielded the 31 T cell receptor beta chains listed below, sequenced in a study of T cell repertoires in ileal Crohn's disease (dated by TCRdb to between 2018 and 2020). The method was the immunoSEQ multiplex PCR assay. Not all clones reach the TCRdb copy of this immuneACCESS table, which keeps in-frame sequences only. Checked studies attribute under half of the gap to unresolved V genes and leave the rest unexplained. A total of roughly 60,000 clones appear in this sample, 85% to 90% of them only once. The ten top clones hold approximately 2% of the sample. The intended sense of this specimen's time point label: neoterminal ileum biopsy at postoperative endoscopy, about 6 months after surgery. The sample comprised ileal tissue. All receptors derive from an adult with Crohn's disease.

CDR3 DNA: TGTGCCAGCAGCTTGACACAGCGGGGGCCCAACACAGATACGCAGTATTTT. This translates into CASSLTQRGPNTDTQYF. This sequence joins TRBV5-6 and TRBJ2-3; 8 bases are a match to TRBD2. There are 17 residues in the CDR3. V shed 1 base and J 2 bases; nucleotides not matched to a gene: 9. CDR1 is SGHDT, CDR2 YYEEEE, per germline. Together with reference TRBV5-6 and TRBJ2-3, the CDR3 gives the full variable domain: DAGVTQSPTHLIKTRGQQVTLRCSPKSGHDTVSWYQQALGQGPQFIFQYYEEEERQRGNFPDRFSGHQFPNYSSELNVNALLLGDSALYLCASSLTQRGPNTDTQYFGPGTRLTVL.

The rearrangement uses TRBV11-2 and TRBJ2-3, with TRBD2 as a possible D gene (6 bases). Trimming pared 3 bases from V and 0 bases from J, leaving 10 bases between. The CDR3 extends over 15 amino acids. Looked up from germline, CDR1 is SGHAT and CDR2 is FQNNGV. For the CDR3, the DNA is TGTGCCAGCAGCTTGAGACTAGGCAGCACAGATACGCAGTATTTT. Residues: CASSLRLGSTDTQYF.

The chain links TRBV11-2 to TRBJ2-5; 13 positions match TRBD2. Germline CDR1 SGHAT, CDR2 FQNNGV. The CDR3 runs 19 residues. V shed 0 bases, J shed 4 bases, and the junction held 11 bases outside the gene matches. The CDR3 DNA reads TGTGCCAGCAGCTTAGATGGGACTAGCGGGGCGAAAAGCCTAGAGACCCAGTACTTC. Translation: CASSLDGTSGAKSLETQYF.

This clone has just one count. The genes are TRBV11-2 and TRBJ2-3; TRBD2 agrees at 8 bases. V was pared by 4 bases and J by 8 bases, with 8 bases of the junction left unmatched. The CDR3 sequence is 14 residues long. The germline V gene has CDR1 SGHAT and CDR2 FQNNGV. The CDR3 spells CASSSGLGDRTQYF. In DNA, the CDR3 is TGTGCCAGCAGCTCGGGACTAGGTGACCGTACGCAGTATTTT.

This chain links TRBV6-1 with TRBJ2-3, with 7 bases lining up with TRBD1. J lost 0 bases, V lost 3 bases, and 12 bases had no gene match. The CDR3 totals 18 residues. Germline lookup yields CDR1 MNHNS and CDR2 SASEGT. The chain's CDR3 is CASSELIARQGSTDTQYF. CDR3 nucleotide sequence: TGTGCCAGCAGTGAGCTGATTGCAAGACAGGGAAGCACAGATACGCAGTATTTT.

This chain links TRBV9 with TRBJ2-2; 9 nucleotides match TRBD2. V trimming: 0 bases; J trimming: 5 bases; junction bases outside the gene matches: 8. This CDR3 comprises 17 residues. Germline values: CDR1 SGDLS, CDR2 YYNGEE. Here the CDR3 DNA reads TGTGCCAGCAGCGTAGTCCCGGCGGGGGGGCGAACCGGGGAGCTGTTTTTT. It codes for CASSVVPAGGRTGELFF.

The V call is TRBV20-1, the J call TRBJ1-4; D remains unclear. There are 11 residues in the CDR3. Germline CDR1 is DFQATT and CDR2 is SNEGSKA (reference sequence). V was clipped by 4 bases and J by 8 bases, with 8 bases between them. This chain's CDR3 is CSANQKEKLFF. The CDR3, as DNA: TGCAGTGCTAACCAGAAGGAAAAACTGTTTTTT.

The rearrangement links TRBV7-9 to TRBJ2-7; D ambiguous. This CDR3 comprises 13 residues. With 6 bases removed from V and 0 bases from J, the gap between germline ends came to 9 bases. Germline V gene data show CDR1 as SEHNR and CDR2 as FQNEAQ (reference sequence). CDR3 region: CASSQANSYEQYF. The CDR3 DNA reads as TGTGCCAGCAGTCAAGCGAACTCCTACGAGCAGTACTTC.

The chain has TRBV19 and TRBJ2-7; perhaps TRBD1 as D (5 bases). The CDR3 extends over 11 amino acids. CDR1 LNHDA and CDR2 SQIVND come from the germline V gene (reference sequence). Trimming cost V 6 bases and J 6 bases, with 9 bases left between them. The CDR3 region has the DNA TGTGCCAGTAGGGCAGGGCGCGAGCAGTACTTC. Residues: CASRAGREQYF.

This rearrangement joins TRBV4-1 to TRBJ1-2; 7 nucleotides line up with TRBD1. Germline CDR1 MGHRA, CDR2 YSYEKL. The junction had 8 bases not matched to a gene; V was cut back by 4 bases and J by 6 bases. The CDR3 runs 14 residues. The CDR3 spells CASSLLDRVDGYTF. The CDR3 coding sequence is TGCGCCAGCAGCCTGTTAGACAGGGTTGATGGCTACACCTTC.

The chain links TRBV4-3 to TRBJ1-1; D is perhaps TRBD1 (6 bases). This CDR3 spans 15 amino acids. V shed 0 bases and J shed 5 bases, with 13 bases lying between them. Germline lookup yields CDR1 LGHNA and CDR2 YSLEER. The DNA of the CDR3 is TGCGCCAGCAGCCAAGATACAGGGCAAGGGACTGAAGCTTTCTTT. Encoded protein: CASSQDTGQGTEAFF.

The chain uses TRBV7-9 and TRBJ2-3; 8 bases are a match to TRBD2. Trimming removed 1 base from V and 7 bases from J; junction bases left unmatched: 4. The CDR3 length is 14 residues. CDR1 is SEHNR and CDR2 is FQNEAQ in the germline V gene (reference sequence). CDR3 nucleotides: TGTGCCAGCAGCTTAGGGTTAGCGGGAAATACGCAGTATTTT. Its protein is CASSLGLAGNTQYF.

The gene calls are TRBV7-9 and TRBJ1-2, with 10 bases that match TRBD1. Germline V gene sequence: CDR1 SEHNR, CDR2 FQNEAQ (reference sequence). The CDR3 runs to 15 residues. V gave up 5 bases and J gave up 2 bases; unmatched junction bases: 5. The CDR3 nucleotides are TGTGCCAGCAGCCCGTCGGGACAGGGGAACTATGGCTACACCTTC. This sequence encodes CASSPSGQGNYGYTF.

The genes are TRBV5-1 and TRBJ2-7, with D possibly TRBD2 on 6 matching bases. Germline lookup yields CDR1 SGHRS and CDR2 YFSETQ. Deletions cut 4 bases from V and 4 bases from J, with 12 bases between. This CDR3 contains 13 residues. This CDR3 is CASSPHGGYEQYV. CDR3 DNA: TGCGCCAGCAGCCCCCATGGGGGGTACGAGCAGTACGTC.

The chain recombines TRBV7-9 with TRBJ1-1; perhaps TRBD1 as D (6 bases). Trimming shortened V by 7 bases and J by 3 bases, and 21 bases separated the two germline ends. Germline assignment: CDR1 SEHNR and CDR2 FQNEAQ (reference sequence). There are 16 residues in the CDR3. CDR3 in amino acids: CASISLAGEGHTEAFF. The CDR3 nucleotides are TGTGCCAGCATTTCGTTGGCAGGGGAGGGTCACACTGAAGCTTTCTTT.

The V and J genes are TRBV6-1 and TRBJ1-5; weak D call: TRBD1 (5 bases). Trimming shortened V by 7 bases and J by 4 bases, and 11 bases separated the two germline ends. This CDR3 comprises 13 residues. Germline lookup yields CDR1 MNHNS and CDR2 SASEGT. The CDR3 coding sequence is TGTGCCAGCACAAAGACAGAAAATCAGCCCCAGCATTTT. It encodes CASTKTENQPQHF.

V gene TRBV5-6 combines with J gene TRBJ2-5; TRBD1 aligns across 8 bases. The CDR3 has 16 amino acids. The V gene end was trimmed by 2 bases and the J gene end by 5 bases; junction bases not matched to a gene: 11. Germline V gives CDR1 SGHDT, CDR2 YYEEEE. For the CDR3, the DNA is TGTGCCAGCAGCTTTATTCTGACAGGGGCTGAGGAGACCCAGTACTTC. Translated, it gives CASSFILTGAEETQYF.

The J gene is TRBJ2-5, the V gene TRBV10-1; 8 bases are a match to TRBD1. Germline lookup yields CDR1 WNHNN and CDR2 SYGVQD (reference sequence). This CDR3 has 18 residues. V dropped 6 bases and J dropped 4; count of bases not matched to a gene: 19. CDR3 bases: TGCGCCAGCAGAAGAAGGGACAGGAAGATTTCGGAGGGAGAGACCCAGTACTTC. Encoded protein: CASRRRDRKISEGETQYF.

The genes are TRBV7-7 and TRBJ1-6; 9 positions agree with TRBD1. Germline CDR1 and CDR2: SSHAT and FNYEAQ (reference sequence). The junction had 1 base not matched to a gene; V was cut back by 1 base and J by 6 bases. The CDR3 sequence is 15 residues long. CDR3 nucleotide sequence: TGTGCCAGCAGCTTAGGACAGGGGGGTAATTCACCCCTCCACTTT. Its protein product is CASSLGQGGNSPLHF.

For the CDR3, the DNA is TGTGCCAGCAGCCAAGGGGGGACCAGGGGGCTCAAATCCTACGAGCAGTACTTC. It encodes CASSQGGTRGLKSYEQYF. The chain carries TRBV4-2 and TRBJ2-7; the match to TRBD1 covers 8 bases. The CDR3 length is 18 residues. Germline lookup yields CDR1 LGHNA and CDR2 YNFKEQ. V was clipped by 1 base and J by 1 base; unmatched bases: 12.

V and J are TRBV2 and TRBJ1-5; D is undetermined. Germline V gene lookup returns CDR1 SNHLY and CDR2 FYNNEI. V dropped 8 bases and J dropped 0 bases, with 8 bases sitting between them. CDR3 length: 13 residues. DNA for the CDR3: TGTGCCAGCTCGGGGAATAGCAATCAGCCCCAGCATTTT. This encodes CASSGNSNQPQHF. Based on the CDR3 plus reference TRBV2 and TRBJ1-5, the full variable domain is EPEVTQTPSHQVTQMGQEVILRCVPISNHLYFYWYRQILGQKVEFLVSFYNNEISEKSEIFDDQFSVERPDGSNFTLKIRSTKLEDSAMYFCASSGNSNQPQHFGDGTRLSIL.

This clone showed up just once. This chain connects TRBV5-6 to TRBJ1-2; D gene uncertain. The germline V gene encodes CDR1 SGHDT and CDR2 YYEEEE. Deletions cut 7 bases from V and 6 bases from J, with 13 bases between. The CDR3 spans 12 residues. The CDR3 spells CASERSKDGYTF. CDR3 nucleotides: TGTGCCAGCGAGAGGTCGAAGGATGGCTACACCTTC.

CDR3 coding DNA: TGTGCCAGTAGTCCAGGGACAGGGGGCGCCGTCAAAAACATTCAGTACTTC. This sequence encodes CASSPGTGGAVKNIQYF. The J gene is TRBJ2-4, the V gene TRBV19, with 12 positions matching TRBD1. Germline V gives CDR1 LNHDA, CDR2 SQIVND (reference sequence). CDR3 size: 17 residues. V lost 5 bases to trimming and J lost 3 bases; unmatched junction nucleotides: 8.

This chain connects TRBV11-3 to TRBJ2-2, with 8 bases lining up with TRBD1. The V gene end was trimmed by 3 bases and the J gene end by 7 bases; junction bases not matched to a gene: 7. Per the germline V gene, CDR1 is SGHNT and CDR2 is YENEEA. The CDR3 is 15 residues long. CDR3 loop: CASSFDRGNDGELFF. In DNA, the CDR3 is TGTGCCAGCAGCTTTGACAGGGGAAATGACGGGGAGCTGTTTTTT. Looking up the rest from reference TRBV11-3 and TRBJ2-2 gives the full variable domain: EAGVVQSPRYKIIEKKQPVAFWCNPISGHNTLYWYLQNLGQGPELLIRYENEEAVDDSQLPKDRFSAERLKGVDSTLKIQPAELGDSAVYLCASSFDRGNDGELFFGEGSRLTVL.

The J gene is TRBJ1-2, the V gene TRBV4-1; D might be TRBD1 (6 bases). The CDR3 is made up of 15 amino acids. The germline gives CDR1 MGHRA, CDR2 YSYEKL. The V end lost 4 bases, the J end lost 8 bases, and 20 bases lay between the germline ends. The CDR3 bases are TGCGCCAGCAGCCCATACGACCAGGGGATTCAGGGCTACACCTTC. Residues: CASSPYDQGIQGYTF.

The chain carries TRBV6-5 and TRBJ1-2; 7 bases fit TRBD1. The length of the CDR3 is 15 residues. Germline V gene data show CDR1 as MNHEY and CDR2 as SVGAGI. The V gene end was trimmed by 5 bases and the J gene end by 5 bases; junction bases not matched to a gene: 11. The CDR3 protein is CASSAYRGPAYGYTF. CDR3 nucleotide sequence: TGTGCCAGCAGTGCGTACAGGGGACCGGCGTATGGCTACACCTTC.

Comment on this clone: At one end, the junction sequence differs from germline, possibly due to a read error. The chain links TRBV10-3 to TRBJ2-4; TRBD1 matches at 9 bases. Germline CDR1 is ENHRY and CDR2 is SYGVKD. The CDR3 sequence is 11 residues long. The CDR3 sequence: CAISGTGGTIF. The CDR3 coding sequence is TGTGCCATCAGTGGTACAGGGGGCACCATCTTC.

The rearrangement links TRBV2 to TRBJ1-4; possibly TRBD1 for D (6 bases). The V gene lost 3 bases and the J gene lost 8 bases, with 16 bases spanning the gap. The CDR3 is 15 residues long. The germline V gene has CDR1 SNHLY and CDR2 FYNNEI. The CDR3 sequence: CASSDDIQGNEKLFF. CDR3 in DNA: TGTGCCAGCAGTGACGATATACAGGGTAACGAAAAACTGTTTTTT.

This sequence joins TRBV19 and TRBJ1-6; possibly TRBD1 for D (6 bases). V lost 8 bases, J lost 10 bases, and 12 bases lay in between. CDR3 length: 12 residues. CDR1 is LNHDA and CDR2 is SQIVND in the germline V gene (reference sequence). The CDR3 region is CASWGPGSPLHF. The DNA for the CDR3 is TGTGCCAGTTGGGGGCCCGGGTCACCCCTCCACTTT.

The chain has TRBV11-2 and TRBJ2-7; possible D gene TRBD1, 5 bases. The CDR3 has 15 residues. Germline assignment: CDR1 SGHAT and CDR2 FQNNGV. Trimming cost V 0 bases and J 0 bases, with 9 bases left between them. CDR3 coding DNA: TGTGCCAGCAGCTTAGACAGGGCCCTCTCCTACGAGCAGTACGTC. Residues: CASSLDRALSYEQYV.

This chain uses TRBV7-9 with TRBJ1-1, with D uncertain. V was clipped by 5 bases and J by 1 base, with 5 bases between them. Germline lookup yields CDR1 SEHNR and CDR2 FQNEAQ (reference sequence). The length of the CDR3 is 12 residues. CDR3 in DNA: TGTGCCAGCAGCCAAGCGAACACTGAAGCTTTCTTT. This encodes CASSQANTEAFF.